These 30 T cell receptor beta chains came from one sample sequenced in a study of patients and donors after allogeneic stem cell transplantation. TCRdb reprocessed the RT-PCR reads via MiXCR and lists one record per CDR3 protein. Of fewer than 12,000 distinct CDR3 sequences in the sample, 20% to 25% were seen once. Sequencing input: blood, either unsorted or a sorted T cell fraction (not recorded which). The receptors derive from a human donor who was either an allogeneic HSCT recipient or a stem cell or donor lymphocyte infusion donor (not recorded which). It is not recorded whose cells these are; they may come from a transplant donor.

This clonotype has at least ten counts. The chain combines TRBV7-9 with TRBJ2-7; tentative D call: TRBD1 (6 bases). The CDR3 contains 13 residues. Germline CDR1 reads SEHNR; CDR2 reads FQNEAQ (reference sequence). Trimming removed 1 base at V and 5 bases at J, with 9 bases between. In DNA form, the CDR3 reads TGTGCCAGCAGCTTAGACAGGGCTGACGAGCAGTACTTC. This codes for CASSLDRADEQYF.

This clonotype was seen only a few times. V is TRBV12-3 or TRBV12-4 and J is TRBJ1-2; 7 nucleotides match TRBD1. V trimming: 5 bases; J trimming: 8 bases; junction bases outside the gene matches: 5. This CDR3 has 12 residues. The CDR3 loop reads CASSDRVWGYTF. The CDR3 DNA reads as TGTGCCAGCAGTGACAGGGTTTGGGGCTACACCTTC.

This clonotype has a handful of counts. The gene calls are TRBV20-1 and TRBJ2-3, with D possibly being TRBD2 (6 bases). V was clipped by 1 base and J by 0 bases, with 20 bases between them. The CDR3 sequence is 18 residues long. From germline, CDR1 is DFQATT and CDR2 SNEGSKA (reference sequence). This chain's CDR3 is CSARAFGGALSSTDTQYF. CDR3 nucleotides: TGCAGTGCTAGAGCTTTCGGCGGGGCCCTCTCTAGCACAGATACGCAGTATTTT.

This clonotype was recorded at least ten times. The rearrangement uses TRBV10-3 and TRBJ2-3; the match to TRBD2 covers 8 bases. The CDR3 is made up of 17 amino acids. Trimming removed 4 bases from V and 2 bases from J; junction bases left unmatched: 11. Looked up from germline, CDR1 is ENHRY and CDR2 is SYGVKD. The CDR3 coding sequence is TGTGCCATCAGTGTTCGAGGTCTAGCGGGTAACACAGATACGCAGTATTTT. Its protein product is CAISVRGLAGNTDTQYF.

The sample holds many counts of this clonotype. CDR3 sequence: CATAPSGGNREQYF. The CDR3 nucleotides read TGTGCCACCGCCCCCAGCGGGGGCAATCGGGAGCAGTACTTC. This chain joins TRBV19 and TRBJ2-7; TRBD2 agrees at 8 bases. The CDR3 is 14 residues long. V lost 10 bases and J lost 7; bases outside the gene matches: 15. CDR1 and CDR2 (germline): LNHDA, SQIVND (reference sequence).

This clonotype was detected a few times. The V gene is TRBV11-1, the J gene TRBJ2-7, with 11 bases fitting TRBD1. The CDR3 is 15 residues long. Trimming cost V 5 bases and J 2 bases; bases outside gene matches: 5. Germline V gene lookup returns CDR1 SGHAT and CDR2 FQDESV (reference sequence). CDR3 sequence: CASSPRDRGAYEQYF. CDR3 bases: TGTGCCAGCAGCCCAAGGGACAGGGGGGCCTACGAGCAGTACTTC. Supplemented by reference TRBV11-1 and TRBJ2-7, the full variable domain reads EAEVAQSPRYKITEKSQAVAFWCDPISGHATLYWYRQILGQGPELLVQFQDESVVDDSQLPKDRFSAERLKGVDSTLKIQPAELGDSAMYLCASSPRDRGAYEQYFGPGTRLTVT.

This clonotype was counted ten times or more. The CDR3 protein is CSVGVLDTQYF. Here the CDR3 DNA reads TGCAGTGTGGGAGTGTTGGATACGCAGTATTTT. The chain employs TRBV20-1 and TRBJ2-3; D perhaps matches TRBD2 (5 bases). The CDR3 length is 11 residues. Germline assignment: CDR1 DFQATT and CDR2 SNEGSKA (reference sequence). V was trimmed by 7 bases and J by 6 bases, leaving 11 bases between them.

This chain uses TRBV15 with TRBJ1-6, with TRBD1 identical over 8 bases. Germline-derived CDR1 and CDR2 are LNHNV and YYDKDF (reference sequence). V was clipped by 5 bases and J by 4 bases; unmatched bases: 1. The CDR3 is made up of 14 amino acids. CDR3 in DNA: TGTGCCACCAGCGGGACAGGTTATAATTCACCCCTCCACTTT. It is translated as CATSGTGYNSPLHF.

This clonotype has just a few counts. The gene calls are TRBV29-1 and TRBJ1-1; D remains unclear. CDR1 SQVTM and CDR2 ANQGSEA come from the germline V gene. The CDR3 length is 12 residues. V lost 1 base to trimming and J lost 8 bases, with 11 bases between them. The CDR3, as DNA: TGCAGCGTTGAAGTACGAGTTATGGAAGCTTTCTTT. It specifies CSVEVRVMEAFF.

Many counts were recorded for this clonotype. V is TRBV2 and J is TRBJ1-1; D is ambiguous. Germline V gene lookup returns CDR1 SNHLY and CDR2 FYNNEI. Trimming cost V 7 bases and J 4 bases, with 7 bases left between them. This CDR3 comprises 11 residues. The CDR3 DNA reads TGTGCCAGCAAGGTGGCCACTGAAGCTTTCTTT. Amino acids: CASKVATEAFF.

This clonotype turned up a few times. The chain carries TRBV18 and TRBJ1-5; TRBD1 agrees at 7 bases. J gave up 1 base and V 3 bases, and 6 bases lay outside the gene matches. Germline V gives CDR1 KGHSH, CDR2 LQKENI. The CDR3 is 16 amino acids. The CDR3 reads CASSPGTDISNQPQHF. As DNA, the CDR3 is TGTGCCAGCTCACCTGGGACAGATATCAGCAATCAGCCCCAGCATTTT.

Many counts were recorded for this clonotype. The gene calls are TRBV6-6 and TRBJ2-2; D unresolved. The CDR3 has 14 residues. Per germline, CDR1 MNHNY and CDR2 SVGAGI (reference sequence). V lost 2 bases to trimming and J lost 5 bases, with 9 bases between them. CDR3 in amino acids: CASSYDRRTGELFF. The CDR3 coding sequence is TGTGCCAGCAGTTACGACCGACGGACCGGGGAGCTGTTTTTT.

The V gene is TRBV19, the J gene TRBJ1-3, with D unclear. Germline CDR1 reads LNHDA; CDR2 reads SQIVND (reference sequence). This CDR3 comprises 13 residues. V was pared by 1 base and J by 4 bases, with 5 bases between. Here the CDR3 DNA reads TGTGCCAGTAGTATAGGGGAGGGAAACACCATATATTTT. Its protein is CASSIGEGNTIYF.

This clonotype was counted only a few times. The chain recombines TRBV29-1 with TRBJ1-2; tentatively, D is TRBD1 (5 bases). CDR1 and CDR2 (germline): SQVTM, ANQGSEA. The CDR3 runs 12 residues. V lost 1 base, J lost 6 bases, and 9 bases lay in between. CDR3 sequence (DNA): TGCAGCGTTGAAGGGCAGGGAAATGGCTACACCTTC. Amino acid sequence: CSVEGQGNGYTF.

In DNA, the CDR3 is TGTGCCACGGCTGGACAGGCATATAACTATGGCTACACCTTC. Translated, it gives CATAGQAYNYGYTF. V usage is TRBV6-5 and J usage is TRBJ1-2; 7 bases fit TRBD1. In germline, CDR1 is MNHEY, CDR2 SVGAGI. The V and J ends lost 10 bases and 1 base, in that order; junction bases with no gene match: 9. CDR3 length equals 14 residues.

The chain employs TRBV3-1 and TRBJ2-2, with 8 bases matching TRBD1. The J segment lost 7 bases and the V segment lost 0 bases, leaving 4 bases of the junction unmatched. The CDR3 length is 15 residues. Germline CDR1 LGHDT, CDR2 YNNKEL (reference sequence). The CDR3 loop reads CASSQDQGAGGELFF. CDR3 bases: TGTGCCAGCAGCCAAGATCAGGGGGCAGGCGGGGAGCTGTTTTTT.

This clonotype was observed once. This chain joins TRBV4-2 and TRBJ2-7; tentative D call: TRBD1 (7 bases). This CDR3 is built from 16 residues. Germline values: CDR1 LGHNA, CDR2 YNFKEQ. Trimming pared 4 bases from V and 0 bases from J, leaving 16 bases between. The CDR3 DNA is TGTGCCAGCAGCCGTCGACAGGGAGGAAACTCCTACGAGCAGTACTTC. Its translation: CASSRRQGGNSYEQYF.

This clonotype has a handful of counts. This chain connects TRBV5-5 to TRBJ1-6; 10 nucleotides agree with TRBD1. Trimming removed 4 bases from V and 10 bases from J; junction bases left unmatched: 8. The germline CDR1 and CDR2 sequences are SGHKS and YYEKEE (reference sequence). CDR3 length: 15 residues. DNA of the CDR3: TGTGCCAGCAGCCGTATGGGACAGGGGCAATCACCCCTCCACTTT. It is translated as CASSRMGQGQSPLHF.

The V gene is TRBV18, the J gene TRBJ1-5; 7 bases map to TRBD1. The CDR3 has 14 residues. Per the germline V gene, CDR1 is KGHSH and CDR2 is LQKENI. The V and J ends lost 5 bases and 3 bases, in that order; junction bases with no gene match: 4. CDR3 sequence: CASSLTGINQPQHF. In DNA form, the CDR3 reads TGTGCCAGCTCATTGACAGGGATCAATCAGCCCCAGCATTTT.

The rearrangement uses TRBV7-2 and TRBJ2-6; D is uncertain. V shed 5 bases and J shed 2 bases, with 13 bases lying between them. This CDR3 has 16 residues. Germline lookup yields CDR1 SGHTA and CDR2 FQGNSA. CDR3 nucleotide sequence: TGTGCCAGCAGCCCCTCGGTTAGGGCTGGGGCCAACGTCCTGACTTTC. Its protein product is CASSPSVRAGANVLTF.

This clonotype was recorded a few times. V usage is TRBV6-1 and J usage is TRBJ1-5; TRBD1 agrees at 8 bases. The germline CDR1 and CDR2 sequences are MNHNS and SASEGT. The CDR3 has 13 residues. J lost 2 bases, V lost 7 bases, and 1 base had no gene match. The CDR3 reads CASMDRGNQPQHF. The CDR3 nucleotides read TGTGCCAGCATGGACAGGGGCAATCAGCCCCAGCATTTT.

The chain employs TRBV11-2 and TRBJ2-5; 10 bases are shared with TRBD2. The CDR3 extends over 15 amino acids. V was pared by 5 bases and J by 4 bases, with 7 bases of the junction left unmatched. CDR1 and CDR2 from the germline V gene are SGHAT and FQNNGV. DNA of the CDR3: TGTGCCAGCAGCCAGTGGGTAGCGGGAGGAGAGACCCAGTACTTC. Protein sequence: CASSQWVAGGETQYF. The full variable domain, rest sourced from reference TRBV11-2 and TRBJ2-5, is EAGVAQSPRYKIIEKRQSVAFWCNPISGHATLYWYQQILGQGPKLLIQFQNNGVVDDSQLPKDRFSAERLKGVDSTLKIQPAKLEDSAVYLCASSQWVAGGETQYFGPGTRLLVL.

This clonotype was detected many times. The chain recombines TRBV14 with TRBJ2-7; TRBD1 matches 10 bases. This CDR3 is built from 13 residues. J was trimmed by 4 bases and V by 4 bases; bases with no gene match: 1. Germline CDR1 SGHDN, CDR2 FVKESK. CDR3: CASSRDRGYEQYF. In nucleotides, the CDR3 is TGTGCCAGCAGCCGGGACAGGGGTTACGAGCAGTACTTC.

The chain combines TRBV4-3 with TRBJ1-6, with D perhaps TRBD1 (5 bases). The germline gives CDR1 LGHNA, CDR2 YSLEER. CDR3 length equals 13 residues. The V end lost 0 bases, the J end lost 10 bases, and 7 bases lay between the germline ends. The CDR3 region has the DNA TGCGCCAGCAGCCAAGAGCGACAGTCACCCCTCCACTTT. Translated, it gives CASSQERQSPLHF.

This clonotype came up a few times. V usage is TRBV5-6 and J usage is TRBJ2-3; D remains unclear. Germline V gives CDR1 SGHDT, CDR2 YYEEEE. Deletions cut 0 bases from V and 0 bases from J, with 8 bases between. The CDR3 is 15 residues long. CDR3 amino acids: CASSLAAGSTDTQYF. The CDR3 coding sequence is TGTGCCAGCAGCTTGGCCGCCGGTAGCACAGATACGCAGTATTTT.

This clonotype was detected only a few times. The CDR3 nucleotides are TGCGCCAGCAGCTTGGGAGGACAGGGCGAAGAGACCCAGTACTTC. Amino acid sequence: CASSLGGQGEETQYF. The chain uses TRBV5-1 and TRBJ2-5; 8 bases map to TRBD1. The length of the CDR3 is 15 residues. Losses at the gene ends were 0 bases for V and 3 bases for J; bases not matched to a gene: 4. The V gene's germline CDR1 is SGHRS and CDR2 YFSETQ.

This clonotype has a handful of counts. The V and J genes are TRBV5-1 and TRBJ1-1, with a tentative D call TRBD1 (5 bases). Trimming took 8 bases from V and 0 from J, leaving 17 bases between them. The V gene's germline CDR1 is SGHRS and CDR2 YFSETQ. This CDR3 region has 15 residues. CDR3 loop: CASSQGVLMNTEAFF. The CDR3 DNA is TGCGCCAGTTCTCAGGGCGTTCTAATGAACACTGAAGCTTTCTTT.

The chain recombines TRBV27 with TRBJ1-2; D might be TRBD1 (6 bases). The CDR3 runs to 15 residues. Trimming cost V 5 bases and J 4 bases, with 17 bases left between them. Looked up from germline, CDR1 is MNHEY and CDR2 is SMNVEV (reference sequence). The CDR3 protein is CASSPGDRRGYGYTF. The DNA for the CDR3 is TGTGCCAGCAGTCCCGGAGACAGGCGTGGCTATGGCTACACCTTC.

This chain uses TRBV15 with TRBJ2-3; D is ambiguous. Per the germline V gene, CDR1 is LNHNV and CDR2 is YYDKDF (reference sequence). CDR3 length equals 14 residues. V lost 5 bases, J lost 0 bases, and 9 bases lay in between. The CDR3 reads CATSRRHSTDTQYF. The DNA for the CDR3 is TGTGCCACCAGCCGAAGACATAGCACAGATACGCAGTATTTT.

This clonotype was found a few times. CDR3 sequence (DNA): TGTGCCAGCAGCGTCCGAGGGGGAGATGGCTACACCTTC. Encoded protein: CASSVRGGDGYTF. The rearrangement uses TRBV9 and TRBJ1-2; the D gene is possibly TRBD1 (6 bases). With 2 bases removed from V and 6 bases from J, the gap between germline ends came to 11 bases. This CDR3 spans 13 amino acids. Germline loops: CDR1 SGDLS, CDR2 YYNGEE.